The TCR beta chain under discussion was sequenced for a study of tumor-infiltrating lymphocytes in primary liver carcinoma. The CDR3 runs 13 residues. Germline CDR1 is MNHNS and CDR2 is SASEGT. From around 0.5 ug total RNA, TCR beta cDNA was generated with a primer in the constant region. Slightly modified ARM-PCR served as the procedure for the TCR beta libraries. These libraries came from three rounds of nested multiplex PCR. Rounds one and two of PCR, each of around 9 cycles, were primed with TRBV1-TRBV30 forward primers and a C-beta reverse primer. TCRdb ran MiXCR on the multiplex PCR reads and lists one entry per CDR3 protein. Among about 99,000 distinct CDR3 sequences listed, around two thirds were seen once. Note on this clonotype: Its antigen is not identified. A read error may produce the germline difference seen at one junction end.

Study-wide results and caveats: Tumor top-250-clone fraction significantly exceeded that of blood (p = 0.039).

Without any cell sorting, roughly 20-32 mg of bulk tissue yielded co-extracted RNA and DNA. The patients, who had chronic HBV infection, were treatment-naive (untreated). Five separate regions were sampled from each tumor. Sequenced sample: liver tumor tissue from sampling region 5. Noted subset: tumor region T5, tumor centre. The rearrangement uses TRBV6-1 and TRBJ2-7; D call uncertain. The source is a woman aged 60-75 years with primary liver carcinoma and hepatitis B virus infection. The CDR3 nucleotides are TGTGCCAGCAGCGACCAACGGACGAGCGAGCAGTGCTTC. It codes for CASSDQRTSEQCF.